The 28 T cell receptor beta chains presented below share a single source sample, sequenced in a study of response to subunit inactivated influenza vaccine. TCRdb recomputed calls from the RT-PCR reads with MiXCR, one row per CDR3 protein. Of about 500,000 distinct CDR3 sequences detected, 6.5% to 8% appear once; the ten largest clones hold 10% to 15%. The specimen was PBMCs from blood, collected less than 30 months after vaccination. The source of these receptors is a man in his fifties or sixties who received an inactivated influenza vaccine.

This clonotype came up a few times. This chain uses TRBV7-3 with TRBJ2-1; 10 bases agree with TRBD2. The CDR3 totals 17 residues. Germline CDR1 is SGHTA and CDR2 is FQGTGA. The V segment lost 5 bases and the J segment 6 bases; nucleotides outside the gene matches: 13. The CDR3 coding sequence is TGTGCCAGCAGCACCGCTCCTAGCGGGAGCGGGGGCAATGAGCAGTTCTTC. Encoded protein: CASSTAPSGSGGNEQFF.

The chain has TRBV7-2 and TRBJ1-2; D not certain. The V gene lost 0 bases and the J gene lost 4 bases, with 15 bases spanning the gap. CDR1 and CDR2 (germline): SGHTA, FQGNSA. This CDR3 has 16 amino acids. The CDR3 coding sequence is TGTGCCAGCAGCTTAGCGACCAGCGCGTTGTTCTATGGCTACACCTTC. Translation gives CASSLATSALFYGYTF.

The V gene is TRBV10-3, the J gene TRBJ2-1, with 11 bases lining up with TRBD2. This CDR3 is built from 18 residues. The J segment lost 2 bases and the V segment lost 6 bases, leaving 12 bases of the junction unmatched. Germline V lookup: CDR1 ENHRY, CDR2 SYGVKD. The CDR3 bases are TGTGCCATCAGGGGGACTAGCGGAAACAGGGGCCCCTACAATGAGCAGTTCTTC. This codes for CAIRGTSGNRGPYNEQFF.

This clonotype turned up a few times. V is TRBV20-1 and J is TRBJ2-2; 8 bases are a match to TRBD1. Germline loops: CDR1 DFQATT, CDR2 SNEGSKA (reference sequence). The CDR3 length is 11 residues. J gave up 7 bases and V 5 bases, and 0 bases lay outside the gene matches. This chain's CDR3 is CSAGQGGELFF. CDR3 DNA sequence: TGCAGTGCTGGACAGGGCGGGGAGCTGTTTTTT.

The chain uses TRBV5-1 and TRBJ2-1; D gene uncertain. Per the germline V gene, CDR1 is SGHRS and CDR2 is YFSETQ. V was cut by 0 bases and J by 11 bases, with 12 bases left in between. The CDR3 spans 13 residues. For the CDR3, the DNA is TGCGCCAGCAGCTTGGGTCCGGAGCTGAAGCAGTTCTTC. It codes for CASSLGPELKQFF.

This clonotype occurred many times. This chain uses TRBV6-6 with TRBJ1-5, with unresolved D. CDR1 is MNHNY, CDR2 SVGAGI, per germline (reference sequence). The CDR3 is 13 residues long. V lost 6 bases, J lost 7 bases, and 13 bases lay in between. The CDR3 sequence is CASSPVVRQPQHF. The CDR3 nucleotides are TGTGCCAGCAGCCCCGTGGTACGACAGCCCCAGCATTTT.

This clonotype was counted ten times or more. This chain joins TRBV4-3 and TRBJ2-1; 7 bases agree with TRBD2. Germline V gene data show CDR1 as LGHNA and CDR2 as YSLEER. The CDR3 extends over 16 amino acids. The V and J ends lost 3 bases and 5 bases, in that order; junction bases with no gene match: 10. CDR3 nucleotides: TGCGCCAGCAGCCAGTCTCTAGCGGATGCGAACAATGAGCAGTTCTTC. This encodes CASSQSLADANNEQFF.

The sample holds many counts of this clonotype. V gene TRBV5-1 combines with J gene TRBJ1-2; TRBD1 agrees at 8 bases. Germline CDR1 SGHRS, CDR2 YFSETQ. CDR3 length equals 16 residues. The ends lost 4 bases at V and 0 bases at J; junction bases unmatched: 8. The CDR3 bases are TGCGCCAGCAGCAGGCAGGGACAGGCTTCTAACTATGGCTACACCTTC. It is translated as CASSRQGQASNYGYTF. The full variable domain, in which reference TRBV5-1 and TRBJ1-2 provide the parts outside the CDR3, is KAGVTQTPRYLIKTRGQQVTLSCSPISGHRSVSWYQQTPGQGLQFLFEYFSETQRNKGNFPGRFSGRQFSNSRSEMNVSTLELGDSALYLCASSRQGQASNYGYTFGSGTRLTVV.

V is TRBV7-9 and J is TRBJ2-7; D gene unclear. This CDR3 has 16 amino acids. The V and J ends lost 2 bases and 3 bases respectively, with 17 bases between them. Germline assignment: CDR1 SEHNR and CDR2 FQNEAQ (reference sequence). DNA for the CDR3: TGTGCCAGCAGCTTAATGGACGTATCCCCTATCTACGAGCAGTACTTC. Translating it yields CASSLMDVSPIYEQYF.

Only a few counts were recorded for this clonotype. The J gene is TRBJ1-2, the V gene TRBV2; D not resolved. CDR1 and CDR2 (germline): SNHLY, FYNNEI. CDR3 length equals 13 residues. V was pared by 3 bases and J by 11 bases, with 16 bases between. This CDR3 reads CASSDRQSGRYTF. For the CDR3, the DNA is TGTGCCAGCAGTGATCGGCAATCTGGTAGATACACCTTC.

This chain uses TRBV9 with TRBJ1-6; D might be TRBD1 (5 bases). The CDR3 consists of 18 residues. Germline V CDR1 and CDR2: SGDLS, YYNGEE. V gave up 6 bases and J gave up 7 bases, with 26 bases separating them. In nucleotides, the CDR3 is TGTGCCAGCAACGGTTCCCCCATCCGCGGGGGAAAAAATTCACCCCTCCACTTT. The encoded protein is CASNGSPIRGGKNSPLHF.

This clonotype was counted only a few times. The chain employs TRBV3-1 and TRBJ2-1; D remains unclear. Germline loops: CDR1 LGHDT, CDR2 YNNKEL (reference sequence). This CDR3 has 13 residues. V dropped 1 base and J dropped 8 bases, with 9 bases sitting between them. CDR3 amino acids: CASSQVTLDEQFF. In DNA form, the CDR3 reads TGTGCCAGCAGCCAAGTGACTTTGGATGAGCAGTTCTTC.

This clonotype turned up a few times. The V call is TRBV20-1, the J call TRBJ2-3; 10 nucleotides agree with TRBD2. From germline, CDR1 is DFQATT and CDR2 SNEGSKA (reference sequence). The CDR3 runs to 19 residues. V dropped 2 bases and J dropped 1; count of bases not matched to a gene: 15. CDR3 DNA: TGCAGTGCTAGAAACTCGCGACTAGCGGGTACACCTGGCACAGATACGCAGTATTTT. This codes for CSARNSRLAGTPGTDTQYF.

This clonotype has at least ten counts. The chain employs TRBV11-2 and TRBJ1-4, with 7 bases identical to TRBD1. Per germline, CDR1 SGHAT and CDR2 FQNNGV. V shed 3 bases, J shed 5 bases, and the junction held 6 bases outside the gene matches. This CDR3 contains 15 residues. CDR3 region: CASSLEGAGNEKLFF. Here the CDR3 DNA reads TGTGCCAGCAGCTTGGAGGGGGCGGGGAATGAAAAACTGTTTTTT.

Ten or more counts support this clonotype. The V and J genes are TRBV10-3 and TRBJ1-6; D unresolved. Trimming removed 0 bases from V and 10 bases from J, with 13 bases in between. The CDR3 extends over 15 amino acids. The germline CDR1 and CDR2 sequences are ENHRY and SYGVKD. DNA for the CDR3: TGTGCCATCAGTGAGTCGACTGCGAGTGGCTCACCCCTCCACTTT. Protein: CAISESTASGSPLHF.

This clonotype came up many times. The chain recombines TRBV20-1 with TRBJ1-2, with TRBD1 identical over 9 bases. The CDR3 sequence is 12 residues long. V lost 6 bases to trimming and J lost 4 bases; unmatched junction nucleotides: 3. Germline V gives CDR1 DFQATT, CDR2 SNEGSKA (reference sequence). The CDR3 nucleotides are TGCAGTGCGCGGGACAGGGCCTATGGCTACACCTTC. As protein: CSARDRAYGYTF.

In its sample, this clonotype was seen a few times. V gene TRBV6-2 or TRBV6-3 combines with J gene TRBJ1-6; unclear D gene. The CDR3 runs to 12 residues. V was pared by 1 base and J by 10 bases, with 5 bases between. Germline V lookup: CDR1 MNHEY, CDR2 SVGEGT. The CDR3 bases are TGTGCCAGCAGTTACTTTGGATCACCCCTCCACTTT. As protein: CASSYFGSPLHF.

This chain uses TRBV7-9 with TRBJ2-7; weak D call: TRBD1 (8 bases). CDR3 length: 17 amino acids. Trimming cost V 4 bases and J 2 bases, with 21 bases left between them. Germline loops: CDR1 SEHNR, CDR2 FQNEAQ (reference sequence). The CDR3 nucleotides are TGTGCCAGCAGCTCCTTAGTAACAGGGGGGGCCCCCTACGAGCAGTACTTC. Translated: CASSSLVTGGAPYEQYF.

The sample holds many counts of this clonotype. The chain links TRBV6-2 or TRBV6-3 to TRBJ1-2; 7 bases agree with TRBD1. CDR3 length: 15 residues. Germline V gives CDR1 MNHEY, CDR2 SVGEGT. Trimming at V came to 11 bases and at J to 6 bases, leaving 18 bases not matched to a gene. The CDR3 nucleotides read TGTGCCGGCGCGGGTTTTGGCAGGGGGATCGATGGCTACACCTTC. This gives the protein CAGAGFGRGIDGYTF.

The chain recombines TRBV2 with TRBJ2-2, with D possibly TRBD1 on 5 matching bases. The CDR3 spans 16 residues. The V end lost 4 bases, the J end lost 0 bases, and 12 bases lay between the germline ends. CDR1 and CDR2 (germline): SNHLY, FYNNEI. In nucleotides, the CDR3 is TGTGCCAGCAGTGGGGGCAGGGTGACGAACACCGGGGAGCTGTTTTTT. Protein: CASSGGRVTNTGELFF.

The sample holds many counts of this clonotype. V usage is TRBV3-1 and J usage is TRBJ1-5; D gene ambiguous. Germline V lookup: CDR1 LGHDT, CDR2 YNNKEL (reference sequence). CDR3 length: 12 residues. V shed 1 base and J shed 6 bases, with 4 bases lying between them. DNA for the CDR3: TGTGCCAGCAGCCAAGGATTTCAGCCCCAGCATTTT. It is translated as CASSQGFQPQHF. Complete variable domain (other parts from reference TRBV3-1 and TRBJ1-5): DTAVSQTPKYLVTQMGNDKSIKCEQNLGHDTMYWYKQDSKKFLKIMFSYNNKELIINETVPNRFSPKSPDKAHLNLHINSLELGDSAVYFCASSQGFQPQHFGDGTRLSIL.

As concerns this clonotype: A much larger clone differs by one base, so this may be a read error. The chain links TRBV5-8 to TRBJ2-7; TRBD1 matches 11 bases. CDR1 SGHTS and CDR2 YDEGEE come from the germline V gene. The ends lost 3 bases at V and 5 bases at J; junction bases unmatched: 1. CDR3 size: 13 residues. The CDR3 here is CASSWTGGNEQYF. CDR3 nucleotides: TGTGCCAGCAGCTGGACAGGGGGCAACGAGCAGTACTTC.

V and J are TRBV20-1 and TRBJ2-2; tentatively, D is TRBD2 (7 bases). V shed 7 bases and J shed 2 bases, with 14 bases lying between them. CDR3 length equals 14 residues. The germline gives CDR1 DFQATT, CDR2 SNEGSKA (reference sequence). The CDR3 DNA sequence: TGCAGTGTCTCGCGGGGGCTCAACACCGGGGAGCTGTTTTTT. As protein: CSVSRGLNTGELFF.

This clonotype has more than one count but fewer than ten. The V and J genes are TRBV3-1 and TRBJ2-7; the D gene is possibly TRBD2 (5 bases). V gave up 8 bases and J gave up 5 bases, with 10 bases separating them. CDR1 and CDR2 (germline): LGHDT, YNNKEL (reference sequence). The length of the CDR3 is 11 residues. This CDR3 reads CASSTGNEQYF. DNA of the CDR3: TGTGCCAGCTCGACCGGGAACGAGCAGTACTTC.

The genes are TRBV4-3 and TRBJ2-1, with D possibly being TRBD1 or TRBD2 (5 bases each). The CDR3 loop spans 17 amino acids. CDR1 and CDR2 (germline): LGHNA, YSLEER. V was clipped by 0 bases and J by 5 bases, with 17 bases between them. CDR3 bases: TGCGCCAGCAGCCAAGATAGAGAGAGGGGTTACAACAATGAGCAGTTCTTC. Amino acids: CASSQDRERGYNNEQFF.

This clonotype was counted ten times or more. The V call is TRBV6-1, the J call TRBJ2-7; 7 bases are a match to TRBD1. Germline V CDR1 and CDR2: MNHNS, SASEGT. J was trimmed by 0 bases and V by 8 bases; bases with no gene match: 7. This CDR3 region has 14 residues. The CDR3 DNA follows: TGTGCCAGCCTTGCGGACAGGACCTCCTACGAGCAGTACTTC. Residues: CASLADRTSYEQYF.

This clonotype was seen more than once but under ten times. The J gene is TRBJ2-2, the V gene TRBV12-3 or TRBV12-4; no clear D. Trimming took 2 bases from V and 6 from J, leaving 10 bases between them. This CDR3 region has 14 residues. The CDR3 DNA is TGTGCCAGCAGTTTAAACAGTAATTCCGGGGAGCTGTTTTTT. Translation: CASSLNSNSGELFF.

The chain has TRBV6-2 or TRBV6-3 and TRBJ1-2, with D possibly matching TRBD1 (6 bases). This CDR3 spans 13 amino acids. The V end lost 4 bases, the J end lost 4 bases, and 10 bases lay between the germline ends. Germline V lookup: CDR1 MNHEY, CDR2 SVGEGT. CDR3 DNA sequence: TGTGCCAGCAGTTGGGGGCGCGCCTATGGCTACACCTTC. This codes for CASSWGRAYGYTF.